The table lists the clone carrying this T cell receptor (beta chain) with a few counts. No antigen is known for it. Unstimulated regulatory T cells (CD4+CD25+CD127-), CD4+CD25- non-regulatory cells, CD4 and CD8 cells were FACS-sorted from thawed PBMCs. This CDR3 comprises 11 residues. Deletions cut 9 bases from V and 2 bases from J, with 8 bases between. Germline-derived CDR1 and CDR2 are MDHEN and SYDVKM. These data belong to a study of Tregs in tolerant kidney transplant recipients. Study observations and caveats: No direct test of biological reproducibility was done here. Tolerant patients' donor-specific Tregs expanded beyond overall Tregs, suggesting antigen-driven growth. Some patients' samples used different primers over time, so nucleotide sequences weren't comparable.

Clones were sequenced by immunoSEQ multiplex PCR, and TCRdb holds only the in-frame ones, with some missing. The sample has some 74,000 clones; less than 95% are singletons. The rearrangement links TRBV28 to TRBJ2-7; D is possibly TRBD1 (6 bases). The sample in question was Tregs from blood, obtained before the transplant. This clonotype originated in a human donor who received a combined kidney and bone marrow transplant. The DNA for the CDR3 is TGTGCCAGTTCAGGGGCCTACGAGCAGTACTTC. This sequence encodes CASSGAYEQYF.